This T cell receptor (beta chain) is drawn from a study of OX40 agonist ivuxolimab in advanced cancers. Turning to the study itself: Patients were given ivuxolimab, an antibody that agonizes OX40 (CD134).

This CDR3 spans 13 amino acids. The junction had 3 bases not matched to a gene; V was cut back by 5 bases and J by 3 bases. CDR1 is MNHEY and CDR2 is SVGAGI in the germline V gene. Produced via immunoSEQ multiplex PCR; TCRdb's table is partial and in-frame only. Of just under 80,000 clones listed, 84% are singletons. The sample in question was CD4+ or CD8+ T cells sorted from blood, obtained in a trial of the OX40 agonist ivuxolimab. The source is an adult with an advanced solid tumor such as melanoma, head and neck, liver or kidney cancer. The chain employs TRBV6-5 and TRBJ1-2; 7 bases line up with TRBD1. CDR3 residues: CASSKGADYGYTF. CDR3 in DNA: TGTGCCAGCAGTAAGGGGGCGGACTATGGCTACACCTTC.